Shown below are 2 T cell receptor beta chains from a single sample sequenced in a study of post-analysis software for immune sequencing data. Carried by the TCR beta cDNA libraries were unique molecular identifiers. Via MiXCR, TCRdb re-called the PCR reads, giving one row per CDR3 protein. Of around 440,000 distinct CDR3 sequences listed, around 40% are singletons. Study results and caveats: Among roughly 5 TRBV segments more frequent in patients than controls were TRBV5-6, TRBV5-1 and TRBV20-1.

Their antigens are not known. The sequencing sample was made of blood. Source of these receptors: a girl under 18 with multiple sclerosis.

The sample holds a few counts of this clonotype. The chain has TRBV29-1 and TRBJ2-1; possibly TRBD2 for D (6 bases). CDR1 SQVTM and CDR2 ANQGSEA come from the germline V gene. Trimming stripped 8 bases from V and 6 bases from J, with 17 bases between. This CDR3 has 13 residues. CDR3 residues: CSSRGGVLNEQFF. In nucleotides, the CDR3 is TGCAGCTCCCGCGGAGGGGTACTCAATGAGCAGTTCTTC.

This clonotype occurred a few times. The J gene is TRBJ2-5, the V gene TRBV28; TRBD2 is a possible D gene (5 bases). Germline lookup yields CDR1 MDHEN and CDR2 SYDVKM. V gave up 4 bases and J gave up 5 bases, with 17 bases separating them. The CDR3 has 15 residues. As DNA, the CDR3 is TGTGCCAGCAGTTCACCGGGAAAAACCAGGGAGACCCAGTACTTC. It translates to CASSSPGKTRETQYF.